One sample yielded the 12 T cell receptor beta chains listed below, sequenced in a study of radiation and T cells in renal cell carcinoma. Time point reported: blood 4 weeks post-SBRT, at nephrectomy. Indicated treatment: 15 Gy SBRT to primary tumor, nephrectomy 4 weeks later. Profiling relied on immunoSEQ multiplex PCR, and the TCRdb table lists in-frame clones only, not all of them. The sample yields 120,000 to 150,000 clones, 86% seen once. The sample here was blood, taken from a patient whose treatment included radiotherapy and nephrectomy. The receptors originated from a woman aged 45-65 years with renal cell carcinoma.

J is TRBJ2-7 and V is TRBV6-5; 10 bases are shared with TRBD1. Germline CDR1 MNHEY, CDR2 SVGAGI. The CDR3 contains 15 residues. The V gene end was trimmed by 3 bases and the J gene end by 2 bases; junction bases not matched to a gene: 4. The DNA for the CDR3 is TGTGCCAGCAGTTATAGGGACAGGGGCACCTACGAGCAGTACTTC. Residues: CASSYRDRGTYEQYF.

V usage is TRBV5-5 and J usage is TRBJ2-7; 9 nucleotides match TRBD1. Germline V gene data show CDR1 as SGHKS and CDR2 as YYEKEE (reference sequence). The CDR3 runs to 14 residues. J was trimmed by 4 bases and V by 5 bases; bases with no gene match: 7. As DNA, the CDR3 is TGTGCCAGCAGTTACCCGGGACAGGGTTACGAGCAGTACTTC. Translated: CASSYPGQGYEQYF.

The chain joins TRBV7-2 to TRBJ1-1; D call uncertain. The CDR3 runs 13 residues. Per germline, CDR1 SGHTA and CDR2 FQGNSA. The V end lost 5 bases, the J end lost 8 bases, and 15 bases lay between the germline ends. The CDR3 here is CASSGGSASEAFF. DNA for the CDR3: TGTGCCAGCAGCGGCGGGTCAGCCAGCGAAGCTTTCTTT. Looking up the rest from reference TRBV7-2 and TRBJ1-1 gives the full variable domain: GAGVSQSPSNKVTEKGKDVELRCDPISGHTALYWYRQSLGQGLEFLIYFQGNSAPDKSGLPSDRFSAERTGGSVSTLTIQRTQQEDSAVYLCASSGGSASEAFFGQGTRLTVV.

This chain links TRBV18 with TRBJ1-3; D is uncertain. CDR1 is KGHSH and CDR2 is LQKENI in the germline V gene. With 0 bases removed from V and 2 bases from J, the gap between germline ends came to 14 bases. The CDR3 contains 17 residues. The CDR3 loop reads CASSPPLQARAGNTIYF. The CDR3 DNA sequence: TGTGCCAGCTCACCACCGCTTCAGGCGAGGGCTGGAAACACCATATATTTT. Using reference TRBV18 and TRBJ1-3 for the parts outside the CDR3, the full variable domain is NAGVMQNPRHLVRRRGQEARLRCSPMKGHSHVYWYRQLPEEGLKFMVYLQKENIIDESGMPKERFSAEFPKEGPSILRIQQVVRGDSAAYFCASSPPLQARAGNTIYFGEGSWLTVV.

This chain links TRBV5-6 with TRBJ1-2; TRBD1 aligns across 8 bases. V shed 0 bases and J 2 bases; nucleotides not matched to a gene: 0. CDR3 length: 14 amino acids. CDR1 is SGHDT and CDR2 is YYEEEE in the germline V gene. The CDR3 coding sequence is TGTGCCAGCAGCTTGGGGACAGGGAACTATGGCTACACCTTC. It is translated as CASSLGTGNYGYTF.

This chain links TRBV21-1 with TRBJ2-1; the table's TRBD2 call for D was not verified on the DNA. TRBV21-1 is noted as a pseudogene. The CDR3 consists of 14 residues. The CDR3 DNA sequence: TGTGCCACCACCTGGCGGGGGCCGAGGAATGAGCAGTTCTTC. Translation gives CATTWRGPRNEQFF.

J is TRBJ2-5 and V is TRBV19; TRBD2 matches at 9 bases. CDR3 length: 16 residues. Germline lookup yields CDR1 LNHDA and CDR2 SQIVND (reference sequence). Germline trimming cut 6 bases from V and 5 bases from J; bases unmatched to any gene: 13. The CDR3 DNA reads TGTGCCAGTAGCTCCCTTATGGGACTAGCTGCTGAGACCCAGTACTTC. This translates into CASSSLMGLAAETQYF.

The chain joins TRBV5-5 to TRBJ1-2; tentative D call: TRBD1 (5 bases). The CDR3 runs 14 residues. From germline, CDR1 is SGHKS and CDR2 YYEKEE (reference sequence). V was shortened by 3 bases and J by 7 bases, with 16 bases between the two germline ends. The CDR3 bases are TGTGCCAGCAGCTCCGAAGGGCAAGGGACTGGCTACACCTTC. Amino acids: CASSSEGQGTGYTF.

The chain is built from TRBV7-2 and TRBJ2-1; 12 bases match TRBD2. Germline values: CDR1 SGHTA, CDR2 FQGNSA. Trimming cost V 4 bases and J 6 bases; bases outside gene matches: 4. The CDR3 runs 15 residues. The CDR3 DNA sequence: TGTGCCAGCAGCTCGGGACTAGCGGGCCTCAATGAGCAGTTCTTC. Translating gives CASSSGLAGLNEQFF.

The J gene is TRBJ1-1, the V gene TRBV6-6; unclear D gene. Between the trimmed V and J ends, which lost 7 bases and 1 base, there was a span of 13 bases. Germline CDR1 and CDR2: MNHNY and SVGAGI (reference sequence). CDR3 length: 14 residues. The CDR3: CASIRRPRNTEAFF. The CDR3 DNA is TGTGCCAGCATCCGTCGTCCGAGGAACACTGAAGCTTTCTTT.

The V call is TRBV5-1, the J call TRBJ2-7; 7 bases align to TRBD1. The germline CDR1 and CDR2 sequences are SGHRS and YFSETQ. This CDR3 is built from 14 residues. V lost 0 bases to trimming and J lost 2 bases; unmatched junction nucleotides: 2. This CDR3 reads CASSLAGQTYEQYF. CDR3 nucleotide sequence: TGCGCCAGCAGCTTGGCGGGACAGACCTACGAGCAGTACTTC.

This chain links TRBV28 with TRBJ1-1; tentative D call: TRBD1 (5 bases). V was trimmed by 7 bases and J by 4 bases, leaving 7 bases between them. CDR1 and CDR2 (germline): MDHEN, SYDVKM. The CDR3 runs to 11 residues. In nucleotides, the CDR3 is TGTGCCAGCACAGGGCTCACTGAAGCTTTCTTT. It yields the protein CASTGLTEAFF.